In this sample, the clone carrying this T cell receptor beta chain turned up once. These data originate in a study of blood T cell repertoires in COVID-19. Study-wide background: There were acute and convalescent COVID-19 samples, and they came from the United States, Italy and Spain.

The CDR3 covers 15 residues. The V end lost 1 base, the J end lost 5 bases, and 15 bases lay between the germline ends. The germline CDR1 and CDR2 sequences are SEHNR and FQNEAQ (reference sequence). Participants came from 24 US areas, aged about 18 to 90 years. Participants were placed into cohorts based on the clinical history they reported. The assay was immunoSEQ multiplex PCR, and TCRdb's table has in-frame clones only and misses some. The table has a few hundred thousand clones, approximately 85% seen once. This chain joins TRBV7-9 and TRBJ2-7; a weak D match, TRBD2 (5 bases). Sequencing was done on a sample of PBMCs or T cells enriched from blood (not recorded which). The TCR comes from a woman between 45 and 60 years old who had recovered from COVID-19. The CDR3 is CASSLERGIKDEQYF. Here the CDR3 DNA reads TGTGCCAGCAGCTTAGAACGGGGAATTAAGGACGAGCAGTACTTC.